This T cell receptor beta chain was sequenced during a study of T cell changes during pregnancy in multiple sclerosis. The CDR3 is 13 amino acids. Germline CDR1 reads ENHRY; CDR2 reads SYGVKD. The V end lost 10 bases, the J end lost 6 bases, and 19 bases lay between the germline ends. The assay was immunoSEQ multiplex PCR, and TCRdb's table has in-frame clones only and misses some. The table shows about 60,000 clones, with 92% occurring only once. Sequencing used peripheral blood, obtained in the first trimester of pregnancy. The J gene is TRBJ2-7, the V gene TRBV10-3, with D maybe TRBD2 (5 bases). The source is a female donor with multiple sclerosis, enrolled in a pregnancy study. CDR3 in amino acids: CATRDFPRGEQYF. In DNA form, the CDR3 reads TGTGCCACTAGGGATTTCCCCCGGGGCGAGCAGTACTTC.